Below, 8 T cell receptor beta chains from the same sample are listed, as sequenced in a study of T-cell memory formation after mild COVID-19. TCRdb reprocessed the 5' RACE reads with MiXCR, giving one entry per CDR3 protein. The sample shows approximately 340,000 distinct CDR3 sequences, over 10% of them seen only once. The sample consisted of PBMCs or a T cell subset sorted from them (not recorded which). The source is a man younger than 35 who had mild COVID-19 (a few samples of this study predate the infection). Cell type and time point are not known.

The chain joins TRBV7-9 to TRBJ2-5; D is perhaps TRBD2 (5 bases). The germline CDR1 and CDR2 sequences are SEHNR and FQNEAQ (reference sequence). This CDR3 has 16 amino acids. Trimming took off 1 base at V and 4 bases at J, with 16 bases between the two ends. As DNA, the CDR3 is TGTGCCAGCAGCTTAGAGGTAGATTACAGCGGAGAGACCCAGTACTTC. The encoded protein is CASSLEVDYSGETQYF.

This chain links TRBV9 with TRBJ2-5, with 7 bases lining up with TRBD1. CDR3 size: 13 residues. Germline V gene sequence: CDR1 SGDLS, CDR2 YYNGEE. J was trimmed by 6 bases and V by 3 bases; bases with no gene match: 5. CDR3 coding DNA: TGTGCCAGCAGCGGAGGGGGCAGAAAGACCCAGTACTTC. Amino acids: CASSGGGRKTQYF.

The gene calls are TRBV7-2 and TRBJ2-7, with 9 nucleotides matching TRBD2. V was clipped by 5 bases and J by 7 bases; unmatched bases: 9. The CDR3 extends over 14 amino acids. Germline V lookup: CDR1 SGHTA, CDR2 FQGNSA. The CDR3 region is CASSPMSTSGEQYV. The CDR3 DNA follows: TGTGCCAGCAGCCCGATGTCGACTAGCGGTGAGCAGTACGTC.

The gene calls are TRBV10-3 and TRBJ2-2, with 10 bases identical to TRBD1. From germline, CDR1 is ENHRY and CDR2 SYGVKD. The V gene end was trimmed by 7 bases and the J gene end by 5 bases; junction bases not matched to a gene: 4. The CDR3 has 14 amino acids. CDR3: CAITGTGETGELFF. In DNA, the CDR3 is TGTGCCATCACCGGGACAGGGGAAACCGGGGAGCTGTTTTTT.

This clonotype appeared many times. The J gene is TRBJ2-2, the V gene TRBV12-3 or TRBV12-4; 11 nucleotides agree with TRBD2. The CDR3 sequence is 16 residues long. The V gene end was trimmed by 5 bases and the J gene end by 4 bases; junction bases not matched to a gene: 6. The CDR3 coding sequence is TGTGCCAGCAGTATGGCACTAGCGGGGGTCACCGGGGAGCTGTTTTTT. Protein product: CASSMALAGVTGELFF.

The chain links TRBV4-3 to TRBJ1-1; tentatively, D is TRBD1 (5 bases). CDR1 and CDR2 (germline): LGHNA, YSLEER. The V and J ends lost 1 base and 4 bases respectively, with 13 bases between them. This CDR3 is 15 amino acids long. The CDR3 nucleotides are TGCGCCAGCAGCCAAGTGGGGGGGAAGTCCACTGAAGCTTTCTTT. It specifies CASSQVGGKSTEAFF.

The genes are TRBV7-2 and TRBJ1-4; the match to TRBD1 covers 8 bases. Trimming cost V 3 bases and J 3 bases; bases outside gene matches: 3. In germline, CDR1 is SGHTA, CDR2 FQGNSA. The CDR3 has 15 residues. CDR3 in amino acids: CASSFQGASNEKLFF. As DNA, the CDR3 is TGTGCCAGCAGCTTTCAGGGGGCCTCTAATGAAAAACTGTTTTTT.

The sample holds a few counts of this clonotype. This sequence joins TRBV4-1 and TRBJ1-2; tentatively, D is TRBD1 (5 bases). The CDR3 contains 16 residues. V was clipped by 4 bases and J by 4 bases, with 19 bases between them. Germline V gene sequence: CDR1 MGHRA, CDR2 YSYEKL. The CDR3 region is CASSPRAWQGTYGYTF. The DNA for the CDR3 is TGCGCCAGCAGCCCCCGGGCCTGGCAGGGAACCTATGGCTACACCTTC.